One sample yielded the 18 T cell receptor beta chains listed below, sequenced in a study of glioma-infiltrating T cells after dendritic cell vaccination. Sequenced by immunoSEQ multiplex PCR; TCRdb stores in-frame clones only, minus some. The table has about 92,000 clones, 85% to 90% seen once; the top ten hold around 16%. The sample was blood, taken before dendritic cell vaccination. All receptors come from a human donor with glioblastoma.

The chain carries TRBV7-3 and TRBJ1-5; no reliable D call. The germline V gene encodes CDR1 SGHTA and CDR2 FQGTGA. This CDR3 has 12 amino acids. Between the trimmed V and J ends, which lost 5 bases and 1 base, there was a span of 3 bases. CDR3 amino acids: CASSQSNQPQHF. CDR3 DNA: TGTGCCAGCAGCCAGAGCAATCAGCCCCAGCATTTT.

This chain connects TRBV11-1 to TRBJ1-1; D might be TRBD1 (6 bases). The germline V gene has CDR1 SGHAT and CDR2 FQDESV (reference sequence). CDR3 length: 14 residues. The ends were cut back, 1 base at V and 4 bases at J, with 10 bases in the middle. CDR3 sequence (DNA): TGTGCCAGCAGCTTAGGCGGGGGGCTCACTGAAGCTTTCTTT. The encoded protein is CASSLGGGLTEAFF.

The chain joins TRBV5-1 to TRBJ2-2, with TRBD2 matching 13 bases. Germline loops: CDR1 SGHRS, CDR2 YFSETQ. The CDR3 is made up of 16 amino acids. After removal of 8 bases from V and 7 bases from J, the junction contained 11 bases not matched to a gene. The CDR3 coding sequence is TGCGCCAGAGTACTAGCGGGGGGGCCTTCGGTCGGGGAGCTGTTTTTT. Translating it yields CARVLAGGPSVGELFF. Full variable domain (outside the CDR3, taken from reference TRBV5-1 and TRBJ2-2): KAGVTQTPRYLIKTRGQQVTLSCSPISGHRSVSWYQQTPGQGLQFLFEYFSETQRNKGNFPGRFSGRQFSNSRSEMNVSTLELGDSALYLCARVLAGGPSVGELFFGEGSRLTVL.

The rearrangement uses TRBV19 and TRBJ1-1; 7 positions match TRBD1. The CDR3 sequence is 14 residues long. Losses at the gene ends were 6 bases for V and 2 bases for J; bases not matched to a gene: 6. The germline V gene encodes CDR1 LNHDA and CDR2 SQIVND (reference sequence). CDR3 region: CASSGTDLNTEAFF. The CDR3 DNA sequence: TGTGCCAGTAGCGGGACAGACCTTAACACTGAAGCTTTCTTT. Complete variable domain (other parts from reference TRBV19 and TRBJ1-1): DGGITQSPKYLFRKEGQNVTLSCEQNLNHDAMYWYRQDPGQGLRLIYYSQIVNDFQKGDIAEGYSVSREKKESFPLTVTSAQKNPTAFYLCASSGTDLNTEAFFGQGTRLTVV.

The genes are TRBV7-8 and TRBJ1-2; D gene uncertain. V dropped 5 bases and J dropped 5 bases, with 30 bases sitting between them. Germline loops: CDR1 SGHVS, CDR2 FQNEAQ. The CDR3 sequence is 19 residues long. CDR3 residues: CASSQAAGRSPALDYGYTF. The CDR3 DNA reads TGTGCCAGCAGCCAAGCGGCAGGCAGGTCCCCCGCGCTGGATTATGGCTACACCTTC.

This rearrangement joins TRBV18 to TRBJ2-5; TRBD2 matches at 7 bases. Germline V gene lookup returns CDR1 KGHSH and CDR2 LQKENI. The CDR3 runs to 15 residues. The V segment lost 3 bases and the J segment 5 bases; nucleotides outside the gene matches: 9. DNA for the CDR3: TGTGCCAGCTCACCCGGGTCTGGACTAGGTGAGACCCAGTACTTC. Translation: CASSPGSGLGETQYF.

The CDR3 here is CASSVSLAGGLSYNEQFF. The CDR3 bases are TGTGCCAGCAGCGTCTCCCTAGCGGGGGGGCTCTCCTACAATGAGCAGTTCTTC. The gene calls are TRBV9 and TRBJ2-1; 12 bases are a match to TRBD2. The germline gives CDR1 SGDLS, CDR2 YYNGEE. CDR3 length: 18 amino acids. After removal of 2 bases from V and 0 bases from J, the junction contained 6 bases not matched to a gene.

This chain connects TRBV15 to TRBJ2-1; D call uncertain. The CDR3 consists of 13 residues. With 0 bases removed from V and 3 bases from J, the gap between germline ends came to 3 bases. Germline CDR1 and CDR2: LNHNV and YYDKDF (reference sequence). This chain's CDR3 is CATSRDIYNEQFF. The CDR3 DNA is TGTGCCACCAGCAGAGATATCTACAATGAGCAGTTCTTC.

This chain's CDR3 is CASSPAGTEPMNTEAFF. The CDR3 bases are TGTGCCAGCTCCCCCGCCGGGACAGAGCCCATGAACACTGAAGCTTTCTTT. The chain employs TRBV18 and TRBJ1-1; 7 positions match TRBD1. CDR3 length: 17 amino acids. V lost 6 bases to trimming and J lost 0 bases; unmatched junction nucleotides: 13. Per the germline V gene, CDR1 is KGHSH and CDR2 is LQKENI. Filled out from reference TRBV18 and TRBJ1-1, the complete variable domain reads NAGVMQNPRHLVRRRGQEARLRCSPMKGHSHVYWYRQLPEEGLKFMVYLQKENIIDESGMPKERFSAEFPKEGPSILRIQQVVRGDSAAYFCASSPAGTEPMNTEAFFGQGTRLTVV.

This chain joins TRBV6-5 and TRBJ1-3, with 9 bases aligning to TRBD1. The V segment lost 6 bases and the J segment 5 bases; nucleotides outside the gene matches: 8. Looked up from germline, CDR1 is MNHEY and CDR2 is SVGAGI. The CDR3 consists of 15 residues. DNA for the CDR3: TGTGCCAGCAGGCGAAGACAGGGGGAGAGAAACACCATATATTTT. Its translation is CASRRRQGERNTIYF.

There are a few counts of this clone. The chain combines TRBV2 with TRBJ2-7; 7 bases agree with TRBD2. The CDR3 contains 16 residues. Germline V gives CDR1 SNHLY, CDR2 FYNNEI. V gave up 0 bases and J gave up 6 bases; unmatched junction bases: 11. CDR3 nucleotides: TGTGCCAGCAGTGAAGCGCGGGGGTGGCGGGACCGCGAGCAGTACTTC. This encodes CASSEARGWRDREQYF.

The gene calls are TRBV18 and TRBJ1-4; D may be TRBD1 (6 bases). Trimming removed 3 bases at V and 5 bases at J, with 10 bases between. Germline V gene lookup returns CDR1 KGHSH and CDR2 LQKENI. The CDR3 spans 14 residues. CDR3 in amino acids: CASSPIQGNEKLFF. Here the CDR3 DNA reads TGTGCCAGCTCACCTATACAGGGAAATGAAAAACTGTTTTTT.

The J gene is TRBJ2-5, the V gene TRBV2, with 12 bases lining up with TRBD2. Germline CDR1 is SNHLY and CDR2 is FYNNEI. The CDR3 is 16 amino acids. Trimming cost V 6 bases and J 5 bases; bases outside gene matches: 10. The CDR3 loop reads CASRSLLAGGFETQYF. DNA for the CDR3: TGTGCCAGCAGATCTTTACTAGCGGGAGGTTTTGAGACCCAGTACTTC.

The J gene is TRBJ2-5, the V gene TRBV27; a weak D match, TRBD2 (7 bases). Germline CDR1 MNHEY, CDR2 SMNVEV (reference sequence). The V end was cut by 3 bases, the J end by 4 bases, with 15 bases between. There are 15 residues in the CDR3. In DNA form, the CDR3 reads TGTGCCAGCAGTTTTGGCGGGGGCGCGTCAGAGACCCAGTACTTC. Its protein product is CASSFGGGASETQYF.

This chain uses TRBV29-1 with TRBJ2-3; 9 bases align to TRBD2. CDR3 length equals 14 residues. With 4 bases clipped from V and 2 bases from J, the junction kept 4 bases outside the gene matches. Germline values: CDR1 SQVTM, CDR2 ANQGSEA. Written as DNA, the CDR3 is TGCAGCGTTGCGTCTAGCGGGAACACAGATACGCAGTATTTT. This codes for CSVASSGNTDTQYF.

The chain combines TRBV7-3 with TRBJ2-2; perhaps TRBD2 as D (6 bases). In germline, CDR1 is SGHTA, CDR2 FQGTGA. The CDR3 contains 15 residues. V was shortened by 5 bases and J by 8 bases, with 18 bases between the two germline ends. In DNA form, the CDR3 reads TGTGCCAGCAGCATAGGGGAGGCCACTGGAGGGGAGCTGTTTTTT. This translates into CASSIGEATGGELFF.

This rearrangement joins TRBV5-6 to TRBJ2-7, with 11 bases fitting TRBD1. With V trimmed by 4 bases and J by 3 bases, 6 bases remained unmatched. Germline V gives CDR1 SGHDT, CDR2 YYEEEE. This CDR3 spans 15 amino acids. This CDR3 is CASSPTGTGGYEQYF. DNA of the CDR3: TGTGCCAGCAGCCCAACCGGGACAGGGGGCTACGAGCAGTACTTC. Full variable domain (outside the CDR3, taken from reference TRBV5-6 and TRBJ2-7): DAGVTQSPTHLIKTRGQQVTLRCSPKSGHDTVSWYQQALGQGPQFIFQYYEEEERQRGNFPDRFSGHQFPNYSSELNVNALLLGDSALYLCASSPTGTGGYEQYFGPGTRLTVT.

This CDR3 is CASSLPGQGKTEAFF. The CDR3 DNA reads TGTGCCAGCAGTTTACCGGGACAGGGGAAGACTGAAGCTTTCTTT. The gene calls are TRBV28 and TRBJ1-1; 10 bases align to TRBD1. Germline V lookup: CDR1 MDHEN, CDR2 SYDVKM. The CDR3 consists of 15 residues. V shed 2 bases and J 5 bases; nucleotides not matched to a gene: 5.